This T cell receptor (beta chain) derives from a study of shared clonotypes between healthy human individuals (dated by TCRdb to between 2020 and 2021). Turning to the overall study: Two women and three men aged 18 to 49 years were included in the cohort. To estimate repertoire size and how much clonotypes are shared between individuals, the study performed deep sequencing of blood TCR repertoires from about five healthy adults. Each donor's leukapheresis produced roughly between roughly 0.85 and 10 billion PBMCs. To increase sequencing depth and limit assay-specific biases, TCR repertoire library preparation and sequencing were carried out by different laboratories using diverse techniques. For each donor, CD4 naive and CD4 memory were each run on three plates, CD8 naive on two plates, and CD8 memory on one plate.

The full study reports these points: The genetic and exposure-history diversity represented was limited by the small number of donors. Estimated clonotype richness was generally larger for naive than for memory subsets. Pairwise subsampling indicated that sequencing depth was expected to affect the degree of clonotype sharing among donors. Sampling was limited to blood, and TCR repertoires in tissue likely differ from TCR repertoires in blood. When a handful of donors were compared, the shared fraction of clonotypes was 5% to 6.5% for naive CD4, around 3.5% for naive CD8, roughly 2.3% for memory CD4, and 0.35% to 0.4% for memory CD8. Incomplete sequencing was indicated by rarefaction of sorted-subset datasets, despite the large sequencing depth. Clonotypes shared by all four sorted-subset donors showed higher generation probabilities than non-shared clonotypes.

Deletion took 3 bases off V and 0 bases off J, with a span of 7 bases between the germline ends. Reading the germline V gene gives CDR1 SGHDT and CDR2 YYEEEE. Reading from cysteine to phenylalanine, the CDR3 counts 13 amino acids. The sequence is cut down to CDR3 DNA, 39 bases in frame from base 1. For the CD8 naive samples, CD45RO-negative cells were positively selected for CCR7, yielding a CD45RA+CCR7+ population from which TemRA cells were excluded. The donors were healthy, HIV-negative adults with no recently reported acute infections or vaccinations. Every donor was a Caucasian adult living in Nashville, Tennessee, USA. After blood collection by leukapheresis, PBMCs were isolated using Ficoll-Histopaque density gradient centrifugation and then cryopreserved in the vapor phase of liquid nitrogen. Analytical flow cytometry was used to check the purity and quantity of each magnetically sorted T cell population. Genomic DNA was isolated from every sorted fraction and measured by UV absorbance on a Nanodrop 2000c.

Using the deep immunoSEQ assay, multiplex PCR amplified TCR CDR3 regions from genomic DNA. Genomic DNA extracted from each cell subset was distributed evenly over all wells of several immunoSEQ 96-well plates, and each plate served as one replicate. For sorted subsets, about 200 ng genomic DNA, equal to tens of thousands of T cell genomes, was loaded into each replicate PCR. Purified libraries were quantified with a Qubit 3.0 fluorometer, sized on a Bioanalyzer 2100, and re-quantified with the KAPA Library Quantification kit. Each immunoSEQ 96-well plate was sequenced on its own single-read 150-cycle Illumina NextSeq 550 flow cell. The study's processing was this. Because only junctional sequences without quality scores were contained in the immunoSEQ output, filtering matching that applied to full-length reads could not be performed. Sequences were annotated with PyIR, a Python wrapper for IgBLAST v1.9, using IMGT germline references to assign V/J genes and CDR3. Any read was removed if the V/J assignment was weak (E-value above 1e-6), the CDR3 was missing, or the read contained stop codons, out-of-frame junctions, or ambiguous translated residues. V3J clonotypes were defined as sequences sharing an identical inferred V gene, J gene, and CDR3 amino acid sequence. To compute the percentage overlap between repertoires, the number of shared unique clonotypes was divided by the size of the smaller repertoire. Three approaches were used to assess repertoire richness: RTK rarefaction, the Chao1 estimator, and Recon v2.1 estimates of unobserved clonotypes. OLGA was used to compute generation probabilities for all TCRbeta clonotypes that the gDNA method yielded from a few donors. Entries here come from immuneACCESS through TCRdb and include only in-frame sequences with V and J called. Some clones fail to appear in such tables; in the studies checked, an unresolved V gene covers under half of the shortfall, and the cause of the remainder is unknown. The V and J calls and clone size were taken over from that table, and D and trimming were inferred from the DNA. This sample gives over 2,000,000 clones in total; 93% of them show up just once. The ten biggest clones cover about 1.7% of the sample.

In regard to this clone: The target of this receptor is not known. Base quality data are lacking; no much larger clone is found one base away.

This TCR came from a man between 18 and 35 years old in good health. Some clones in this sample may be carry-over from other donors' samples. In this chain, TRBV5-6 is recombined with TRBJ2-7; a tentative D call is TRBD2 (5 bases match). The specimen was naive CD8+ T cells from PBMCs. This specimen's cell subset or site label, interpreted: CD45RA+CCR7+. The CDR3 region has the sequence CASSSGISYEQYF. DNA sequence: TGTGCCAGCAGCTCCGGGATCTCCTACGAGCAGTACTTC.